A selection of T cell receptor beta chains follows, all from one sample in a study of control samples from healthy donors and cancer patients. Here immunoSEQ multiplex PCR was the method, and the copy in TCRdb shows in-frame clones only, minus some. In the table there are around 99,000 clones, less than 95% of which are singletons. Sequencing used blood. These receptors all stem from a human donor in good health. The donor label of this sample is uncertain. Both conserved end residues are part of each CDR3.

J: TRBJ2-7; V: TRBV29-1; CDR3: CSVGILIRGLTYEQYF
J: TRBJ1-1; V: TRBV7-8; CDR3: CASSLDAVINTEAFF
J: TRBJ1-2; V: TRBV5-6; CDR3: CASSLAPKVYGYTF
J: TRBJ2-1; V: TRBV5-1; CDR3: CASSPTSGGYNEQFF
J: TRBJ2-7; V: TRBV11-2; CDR3: CASSFWEGDEQYF
J: TRBJ2-3; V: TRBV4-3; CDR3: CASSQDLSRTSGGGSDTQYF
J: TRBJ1-4; V: TRBV5-1; CDR3: CASSLSTGGTEKLFF
J: TRBJ2-1; V: TRBV5-4; CDR3: CASKAGGPISYNEQFF
J: TRBJ1-2; V: TRBV4-1; CDR3: CASSQTGSNYGYTF
J: TRBJ1-4; V: TRBV18; CDR3: CASSPTPLDSNEKLFF
J: TRBJ1-2; V: TRBV6-5; CDR3: CASSPGLESNYGYTF
J: TRBJ2-5; V: TRBV5-6; CDR3: CASSLGDRQETQYF
J: TRBJ1-5; V: TRBV18; CDR3: CASSPGTANDQPQHF
J: TRBJ1-2; V: TRBV10-3; CDR3: CAVRQTREYGYTF
J: TRBJ1-4; V: TRBV5-1; CDR3: CASSLKGAEEKLFF
J: TRBJ2-7; V: TRBV9; CDR3: CASSADSYEQYF